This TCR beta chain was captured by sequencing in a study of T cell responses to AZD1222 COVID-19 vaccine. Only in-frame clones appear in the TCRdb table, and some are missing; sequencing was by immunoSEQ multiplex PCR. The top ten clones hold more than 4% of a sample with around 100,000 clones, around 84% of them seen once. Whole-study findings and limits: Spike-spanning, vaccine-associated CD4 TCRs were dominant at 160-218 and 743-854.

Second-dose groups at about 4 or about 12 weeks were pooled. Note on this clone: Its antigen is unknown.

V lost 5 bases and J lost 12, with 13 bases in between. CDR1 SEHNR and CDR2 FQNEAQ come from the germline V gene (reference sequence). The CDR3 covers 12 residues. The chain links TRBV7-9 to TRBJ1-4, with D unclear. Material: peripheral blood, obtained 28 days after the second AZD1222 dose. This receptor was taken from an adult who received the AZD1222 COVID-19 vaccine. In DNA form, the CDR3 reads TGTGCCAGCAGCCAGTTACAACAACAACTGTTTTTT. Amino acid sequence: CASSQLQQQLFF.